This passage covers 25 T cell receptor beta chains from one sample sequenced in a study of blood T cell repertoires in COVID-19. Repertoires were generated with immunoSEQ multiplex PCR, while TCRdb's copy carries only in-frame clones and drops some. This sample has approximately 32,000 clones, with approximately 89% found just once. Sample: peripheral blood. The origin of the receptors is a man aged 55 to 70 with acute or convalescent COVID-19.

The gene calls are TRBV11-3 and TRBJ1-1; D unclear. The germline V and J ends were trimmed by 0 bases and 1 base, with 6 bases remaining between them. The germline gives CDR1 SGHNT, CDR2 YENEEA. The CDR3 sequence is 14 residues long. CDR3 sequence: CASSLDWPNTEAFF. For the CDR3, the DNA is TGTGCCAGCAGCTTAGATTGGCCGAACACTGAAGCTTTCTTT.

The chain uses TRBV27 and TRBJ1-2; D not resolved. Germline V lookup: CDR1 MNHEY, CDR2 SMNVEV (reference sequence). The V and J ends lost 3 bases and 4 bases respectively, with 15 bases between them. This CDR3 region has 15 residues. The CDR3 DNA reads as TGTGCCAGCAGTTTCGTTCCAGGCCCTCCCTATGGCTACACCTTC. Protein sequence: CASSFVPGPPYGYTF.

The chain joins TRBV28 to TRBJ1-5; maybe TRBD1 (5 bases). CDR1 is MDHEN, CDR2 SYDVKM, per germline. Trimming removed 3 bases at V and 3 bases at J, with 15 bases between. The CDR3 is made up of 16 amino acids. The CDR3: CASSFIRGVANQPQHF. The CDR3 nucleotides read TGTGCCAGCAGTTTCATCCGGGGGGTGGCCAATCAGCCCCAGCATTTT.

The genes are TRBV19 and TRBJ1-3; 7 bases are a match to TRBD1. The CDR3 is made up of 16 amino acids. V gave up 7 bases and J gave up 4 bases; unmatched junction bases: 13. Germline V gives CDR1 LNHDA, CDR2 SQIVND (reference sequence). The CDR3 loop is CASTRRDRALGNTIYF. The CDR3 region has the DNA TGTGCCAGTACCCGACGCGACAGGGCCCTCGGAAACACCATATATTTT.

The chain uses TRBV6-4 and TRBJ1-1; D is ambiguous. Looked up from germline, CDR1 is MRHNA and CDR2 is SNTAGT. This CDR3 spans 13 amino acids. Trimming shortened V by 6 bases and J by 0 bases, and 8 bases separated the two germline ends. This chain's CDR3 is CASRETVNTEAFF. As DNA, the CDR3 is TGTGCCAGCAGGGAGACGGTGAACACTGAAGCTTTCTTT.

The chain has TRBV18 and TRBJ1-4, with TRBD1 as a possible D gene (6 bases). Between the trimmed V and J ends, which lost 1 base and 7 bases, there was a span of 13 bases. Germline values: CDR1 KGHSH, CDR2 LQKENI. The CDR3 is made up of 15 amino acids. The DNA of the CDR3 is TGTGCCAGCTCACCACTCGGGACACGGATTGAAAAACTGTTTTTT. This translates into CASSPLGTRIEKLFF.

This chain links TRBV21-1 with TRBJ2-2; TRBD2 was called by the table and not checked on the DNA. TRBV21-1 is a pseudogene. CDR3 length: 16 residues. CDR3 region: CASSKGGGNWVRKLFF. In DNA form, the CDR3 reads TGTGCCAGCAGCAAAGGGGGGGGGAATTGGGTCCGGAAGCTGTTTTTT.

The chain uses TRBV24-1 and TRBJ1-4; tentative D call: TRBD1 (6 bases). The length of the CDR3 is 15 residues. The V end lost 4 bases, the J end lost 7 bases, and 15 bases lay between the germline ends. Germline V gene data show CDR1 as KGHDR and CDR2 as SFDVKD. The CDR3: CATSDPTGGAEKLFF. The CDR3 DNA reads as TGTGCCACCAGTGACCCGACAGGAGGAGCTGAAAAACTGTTTTTT.

This chain connects TRBV12-3 or TRBV12-4 to TRBJ1-1, with D hard to call. V lost 6 bases, J lost 5 bases, and 7 bases lay in between. CDR3 size: 11 residues. CDR3 loop: CASSRLTEAFF. The CDR3 DNA sequence: TGTGCCAGCAGCCGACTAACTGAAGCTTTCTTT.

The chain uses TRBV2 and TRBJ1-6; no firm D call. Per the germline V gene, CDR1 is SNHLY and CDR2 is FYNNEI. This CDR3 is built from 14 residues. The V end was cut by 1 base, the J end by 14 bases, with 15 bases between. The CDR3 DNA follows: TGTGCCAGCAGTGAAGGTCGAGAGGGTTTTGCCCTCCACTTT. Residues: CASSEGREGFALHF.

This chain joins TRBV5-1 and TRBJ1-6; weak D call: TRBD1 (6 bases). The ends were cut back, 1 base at V and 7 bases at J, with 12 bases in the middle. This CDR3 comprises 15 residues. Per the germline V gene, CDR1 is SGHRS and CDR2 is YFSETQ. CDR3 coding DNA: TGCGCCAGCAGCTTGAACAGGGATCGCAATTCACCCCTCCACTTT. Translating gives CASSLNRDRNSPLHF.

This chain joins TRBV19 and TRBJ1-2; D unresolved. CDR1 and CDR2 from the germline V gene are LNHDA and SQIVND (reference sequence). V lost 5 bases and J 4 bases, leaving 14 bases between the germline ends. This CDR3 spans 14 amino acids. The CDR3 spells CASSDPLILYGYTF. The CDR3 region has the DNA TGTGCCAGTAGTGATCCACTTATCCTCTATGGCTACACCTTC.

This sequence joins TRBV24-1 and TRBJ1-5, with TRBD1 matching over 8 bases. The germline V gene encodes CDR1 KGHDR and CDR2 SFDVKD. V lost 7 bases and J lost 4; bases outside the gene matches: 2. The CDR3 is made up of 13 amino acids. The CDR3: CATSGQGNQPQHF. CDR3 nucleotide sequence: TGTGCCACCAGCGGACAGGGAAATCAGCCCCAGCATTTT.

The chain carries TRBV7-2 and TRBJ2-7, with 10 bases aligning to TRBD2. V lost 5 bases to trimming and J lost 5 bases; unmatched junction nucleotides: 9. This CDR3 comprises 15 residues. Germline V lookup: CDR1 SGHTA, CDR2 FQGNSA. The CDR3 nucleotides are TGTGCCAGCAGCCCCCAGCAGCGGGAGGGTAACGAGCAGTACTTC. This translates into CASSPQQREGNEQYF.

The V call is TRBV7-8, the J call TRBJ2-5; D may be TRBD2 (7 bases). Germline CDR1 SGHVS, CDR2 FQNEAQ. This CDR3 is 15 amino acids long. The V end was cut by 1 base, the J end by 3 bases, with 12 bases between. The CDR3 sequence is CASSLGGGTKETQYF. As DNA, the CDR3 is TGTGCCAGCAGCTTAGGAGGGGGGACTAAAGAGACCCAGTACTTC.

The chain uses TRBV7-2 and TRBJ1-4, with 10 bases identical to TRBD1. Germline CDR1 is SGHTA and CDR2 is FQGNSA. J lost 8 bases, V lost 5 bases, and 5 bases had no gene match. The CDR3 sequence is 14 residues long. CDR3 region: CASSRDRGEEKLFF. The CDR3 region has the DNA TGTGCCAGCAGCCGGGACAGGGGCGAGGAAAAACTGTTTTTT.

This chain uses TRBV6-5 with TRBJ2-7, with D perhaps TRBD1 (6 bases). The V gene lost 6 bases and the J gene lost 2 bases, with 17 bases spanning the gap. Per the germline V gene, CDR1 is MNHEY and CDR2 is SVGAGI. CDR3 length: 15 amino acids. The CDR3 DNA reads as TGTGCCAGCAGGTTGGGTACGGGGACACCCTACGAGCAGTACTTC. Its protein product is CASRLGTGTPYEQYF.

In this sample, this clone turned up once. V is TRBV5-1 and J is TRBJ2-7, with 9 nucleotides matching TRBD1. V was pared by 4 bases and J by 3 bases, with 8 bases of the junction left unmatched. Germline V CDR1 and CDR2: SGHRS, YFSETQ. This CDR3 spans 15 amino acids. CDR3 loop: CASSEGTGTRYEQYF. For the CDR3, the DNA is TGCGCCAGCAGCGAAGGGACAGGGACCCGCTACGAGCAGTACTTC.

A single count supports this clone. The chain couples TRBV10-3 to TRBJ2-1; 7 bases are shared with TRBD2. CDR1 is ENHRY, CDR2 SYGVKD, per germline. There are 16 residues in the CDR3. Unmatched junction bases numbered 7, after V lost 5 bases and J lost 0 bases. The CDR3 loop reads CAISRLAESSYNEQFF. The CDR3 bases are TGTGCCATCAGTCGACTAGCTGAAAGCTCCTACAATGAGCAGTTCTTC.

The V and J genes are TRBV6-5 and TRBJ1-2; D is possibly TRBD1 (5 bases). V was shortened by 6 bases and J by 3 bases, with 17 bases between the two germline ends. This CDR3 is built from 15 residues. Germline V lookup: CDR1 MNHEY, CDR2 SVGAGI. The CDR3 spells CASRPSLRGDYGYTF. The CDR3 DNA follows: TGTGCCAGCAGACCATCCCTTCGGGGGGACTATGGCTACACCTTC.

The chain combines TRBV6-1 with TRBJ2-7, with TRBD2 matching 13 bases. The CDR3 loop spans 18 amino acids. The junction had 9 bases not matched to a gene; V was cut back by 4 bases and J by 0 bases. Germline-derived CDR1 and CDR2 are MNHNS and SASEGT. The CDR3 loop reads CASSGVTSGRLSSYEQYF. CDR3 nucleotide sequence: TGTGCCAGCAGTGGAGTGACTAGCGGGAGGCTCAGCTCCTACGAGCAGTACTTC.

The V gene is TRBV3-1 (or the pseudogene TRBV3-2), the J gene TRBJ2-7; 14 nucleotides agree with TRBD2. The CDR3 sequence is 17 residues long. Trimming at V came to 1 base and at J to 1 base, leaving 3 bases not matched to a gene. CDR1 is LGHDT, CDR2 YNNKEL, per germline (reference sequence). In nucleotides, the CDR3 is TGTGCCAGCAGCCAAGGGACTAGCGGGAGGAATTCCTACGAGCAGTACTTC. As protein: CASSQGTSGRNSYEQYF.

The gene calls are TRBV2 and TRBJ1-5, with D possibly TRBD1 on 6 matching bases. Looked up from germline, CDR1 is SNHLY and CDR2 is FYNNEI. The V gene lost 5 bases and the J gene lost 4 bases, with 12 bases spanning the gap. The CDR3 totals 14 residues. CDR3 loop: CASSTQGLNQPQHF. The CDR3 DNA is TGTGCCAGCAGTACGCAGGGGTTGAATCAGCCCCAGCATTTT.

J is TRBJ1-6 and V is TRBV11-3; no definite D call. With 5 bases removed from V and 9 bases from J, the gap between germline ends came to 8 bases. Germline lookup yields CDR1 SGHNT and CDR2 YENEEA. The length of the CDR3 is 12 residues. This chain's CDR3 is CASSAGLSPLHF. CDR3 bases: TGTGCCAGCAGCGCTGGGCTTTCACCCCTCCACTTT.

The chain has TRBV19 and TRBJ2-2; 9 bases fit TRBD1. Germline lookup yields CDR1 LNHDA and CDR2 SQIVND (reference sequence). V shed 3 bases, J shed 2 bases, and the junction held 1 base outside the gene matches. There are 15 residues in the CDR3. The CDR3 DNA is TGTGCCAGTAGTATGGGACAGGGTAACACCGGGGAGCTGTTTTTT. This translates into CASSMGQGNTGELFF.